These T cell receptor beta chains were read from a single sample in a study of T-cell memory formation after mild COVID-19. TCRdb recomputed calls from the 5' RACE reads with MiXCR, one row per CDR3 protein. The data contain roughly 560,000 distinct CDR3 sequences, approximately 20% of them seen just once; the ten biggest clones take up around an eighth. The source material was PBMCs or a T cell subset sorted from them (not recorded which). All receptors derive from an adult woman who had mild COVID-19 (a few samples of this study predate the infection). Cell type and time point are not known. CDR3s include the opening cysteine and the closing phenylalanine or tryptophan. A D gene is named only where the DNA matches it firmly. Part of the rows lack a size; the others show once, few, many or a class for expanded clones.

clone size | D gene | J gene | V gene | CDR3 protein | CDR3 DNA
NA | TRBD1 | TRBJ2-4 | TRBV3-1 | CASSQRQGGTAYF | TGTGCCAGCAGCCAAAGACAGGGGGGCACAGCGTACTTC
few | NA | TRBJ2-1 | TRBV7-9 | CASSLAGRGAYNEQFF | TGTGCCAGCAGCTTAGCGGGGCGGGGCGCCTACAATGAGCAGTTCTTC
NA | TRBD2 | TRBJ2-7 | TRBV4-3 | CASSQDRRTSDYEQYF | TGCGCCAGCAGCCAAGATAGGAGGACTAGCGACTACGAGCAGTACTTC
NA | TRBD1 | TRBJ1-6 | TRBV5-1 | CASGRDRGLSPLHF | TGCGCCAGCGGCCGGGACAGGGGGCTTTCACCCCTCCACTTT
NA | NA | TRBJ2-7 | TRBV24-1 | CATSDTRKGSYEQYF | TGTGCCACCAGTGATACGCGGAAGGGCTCCTACGAGCAGTACTTC
many | NA | TRBJ2-7 | TRBV5-1 | CASSLVEGRHEQYF | TGCGCCAGCAGCTTGGTGGAGGGCCGCCACGAGCAGTACTTC
few | NA | TRBJ1-1 | TRBV5-6 | CASSPQGRYTEAFF | TGTGCCAGCAGCCCTCAGGGAAGGTATACTGAAGCTTTCTTT
NA | NA | TRBJ1-2 | TRBV6-5 | CASSYSIRDYGYTF | TGTGCCAGCAGTTACTCGATCCGGGACTATGGCTACACCTTC
few | NA | TRBJ2-7 | TRBV7-9 | CASSLGGGPSGWQYF | TGTGCCAGCAGCTTAGGGGGAGGACCGTCCGGATGGCAGTACTTC
few | TRBD1 | TRBJ2-2 | TRBV5-1 | CASCTGGYTGELFF | TGCGCCAGCTGCACAGGGGGGTACACCGGGGAGCTGTTTTTT
NA | NA | TRBJ1-4 | TRBV3-1 | CASSPAGPYEVKLFF | TGTGCCAGCAGCCCCGCAGGTCCATATGAAGTAAAACTGTTTTTT
NA | TRBD1 | TRBJ2-7 | TRBV5-6 | CASSLRQGGPTYEQYF | TGTGCCAGCAGCTTACGACAGGGGGGTCCCACCTACGAGCAGTACTTC
NA | NA | TRBJ2-5 | TRBV15 | CATSRVGVETQYF | TGTGCCACCAGCAGAGTAGGGGTAGAGACCCAGTACTTC
NA | NA | TRBJ1-4 | TRBV12-3/TRBV12-4 | CASSFVLEQGEKLFF | TGTGCCAGCAGCTTCGTCCTCGAGCAGGGCGAAAAACTGTTTTTT
NA | TRBD1 | TRBJ1-1 | TRBV3-1 | CASSLRPGQGGGVAFF | TGTGCCAGCAGCCTCAGACCGGGACAGGGGGGTGGCGTGGCTTTCTTT
NA | NA | TRBJ2-2 | TRBV19 | CASSRQQNTGELFF | TGTGCCAGTAGTAGGCAGCAGAACACCGGGGAGCTGTTTTTT
few | TRBD2 | TRBJ2-2 | TRBV4-1 | CASSQEGTSGGMVFF | TGCGCCAGCAGCCAAGAGGGGACTAGCGGGGGGATGGTGTTTTTT
NA | NA | TRBJ2-1 | TRBV20-1 | CSARRDNNIYNEQFF | TGCAGTGCTAGGAGGGACAATAATATCTACAATGAGCAGTTCTTC
NA | NA | TRBJ1-5 | TRBV19 | CASSIDRDRHQPQHF | TGTGCCAGTAGTATCGATCGGGACCGGCATCAGCCCCAGCATTTT
few | NA | TRBJ2-7 | TRBV4-3 | CASSQSLANYYEQYF | TGCGCCAGCAGCCAGTCCCTAGCGAACTACTACGAGCAGTACTTC
NA | NA | TRBJ1-4 | TRBV6-6 | CASISRWEGPNEKLFF | TGTGCCAGCATCAGCAGGTGGGAGGGACCAAATGAAAAACTGTTTTTT
NA | TRBD1 | TRBJ1-4 | TRBV20-1 | CSASQTSGQNEKLFF | TGCAGTGCTAGTCAGACATCGGGACAGAATGAAAAACTGTTTTTT
many | NA | TRBJ2-7 | TRBV14 | CASSRYYEQYF | TGTGCCAGCAGTCGGTACTACGAGCAGTACTTC
few | NA | TRBJ2-5 | TRBV6-5 | CASSYSGEADQETQYF | TGTGCCAGCAGTTACTCCGGCGAAGCGGACCAAGAGACCCAGTACTTC
few | TRBD2 | TRBJ2-2 | TRBV9 | CASSPGKLAGKTGELFF | TGTGCCAGCAGCCCTGGGAAACTAGCGGGAAAGACCGGGGAGCTGTTTTTT
few | TRBD2 | TRBJ2-3 | TRBV12-3/TRBV12-4 | CASSLAAAGGSSTDTQYF | TGTGCCAGCAGTTTAGCGGCAGCGGGGGGCTCTAGCACAGATACGCAGTATTTT
NA | TRBD1 | TRBJ2-3 | TRBV20-1 | CSARGTGQGATDTQYF | TGCAGTGCTAGAGGCACGGGACAGGGGGCAACAGATACGCAGTATTTT
few | NA | TRBJ1-1 | TRBV20-1 | CSARVDILGAEAFF | TGCAGTGCTAGAGTGGACATCTTAGGGGCTGAAGCTTTCTTT
NA | NA | TRBJ2-1 | TRBV20-1 | CRVRGGSYNEQFF | TGCAGAGTCCGAGGGGGCTCCTACAATGAGCAGTTCTTC
few | TRBD1 | TRBJ2-7 | TRBV27 | CASSLNDRGYEQYF | TGTGCCAGCAGTTTAAACGACAGGGGCTACGAGCAGTACTTC
NA | NA | TRBJ2-7 | TRBV4-3 | CASSQRSGSYEQYF | TGCGCCAGCAGCCAAAGAAGCGGGTCCTACGAGCAGTACTTC
few | TRBD1 | TRBJ1-1 | TRBV20-1 | CSALQGGNTEAFF | TGCAGTGCCTTGCAGGGGGGGAACACTGAAGCTTTCTTT
NA | NA | TRBJ2-7 | TRBV12-3/TRBV12-4 | CASSSVRTGDEQYF | TGTGCCAGCAGTTCGGTCAGGACGGGTGACGAGCAGTACTTC
few | NA | TRBJ2-5 | TRBV12-3/TRBV12-4 | CASSPRDRFDRETQYF | TGTGCCAGCAGTCCACGAGACAGGTTTGATAGAGAGACCCAGTACTTC
NA | NA | TRBJ2-2 | TRBV4-1 | CASSQSSGRTQYGELFF | TGCGCCAGCAGCCAGTCATCCGGCCGGACACAGTATGGGGAGCTGTTTTTT
NA | TRBD1 | TRBJ1-2 | TRBV7-9 | CASSPGTAGRQDGYTF | TGTGCCAGCAGCCCCGGGACAGCCGGAAGACAGGATGGCTACACCTTC
NA | NA | TRBJ2-7 | TRBV5-1 | CASSFRQVSGEQYF | TGCGCCAGCAGCTTCCGACAGGTTTCGGGGGAGCAGTACTTC
many | TRBD1 | TRBJ1-5 | TRBV5-1 | CASSETGGNQPQHF | TGCGCCAGCAGCGAAACAGGGGGCAATCAGCCCCAGCATTTT
few | NA | TRBJ2-3 | TRBV4-2 | CASSQERGASTDTQYF | TGTGCCAGCAGCCAAGAACGCGGGGCCTCCACAGATACGCAGTATTTT
NA | NA | TRBJ1-1 | TRBV18 | CASSAVFGVGTEAFF | TGTGCCAGCTCTGCGGTCTTTGGGGTTGGGACTGAAGCTTTCTTT
few | TRBD2 | TRBJ2-1 | TRBV9 | CASSPGTSGGSHEQFF | TGTGCCAGCAGCCCCGGGACTAGCGGGGGGTCCCATGAGCAGTTCTTC
NA | TRBD2 | TRBJ2-1 | TRBV7-6 | CASSPGAGAYNEQFF | TGTGCCAGCAGCCCCGGAGCGGGAGCCTACAATGAGCAGTTCTTC
few | NA | TRBJ2-3 | TRBV20-1 | CSASNRATTDTQYF | TGCAGTGCTAGTAACAGGGCTACCACAGATACGCAGTATTTT
NA | TRBD1 | TRBJ1-2 | TRBV11-2 | CASSRGQEDYGYTF | TGTGCCAGCAGCAGAGGACAGGAAGACTATGGCTACACCTTC
NA | TRBD2 | TRBJ2-2 | TRBV5-4 | CASSLGLAGVQTGELFF | TGTGCCAGCAGCTTGGGACTAGCGGGGGTACAAACCGGGGAGCTGTTTTTT
many | TRBD2 | TRBJ2-1 | TRBV11-2 | CASSRPGLAGYRSYNEQFF | TGTGCCAGCAGCCGGCCGGGACTAGCGGGGTACAGGTCCTACAATGAGCAGTTCTTC
NA | TRBD1 | TRBJ2-2 | TRBV5-1 | CASSSDRADTGELFF | TGCGCCAGCAGCTCAGACAGGGCCGACACCGGGGAGCTGTTTTTT
many | NA | TRBJ1-6 | TRBV6-6 | CASSYSGFEGPYNSPLHF | TGTGCCAGCAGTTACTCGGGTTTTGAAGGGCCCTATAATTCACCCCTCCACTTT
few | TRBD2 | TRBJ2-3 | TRBV20-1 | CSARDRWTSGSGSTDTQYF | TGCAGTGCTAGAGACAGGTGGACTAGCGGGAGCGGTAGCACAGATACGCAGTATTTT
NA | NA | TRBJ2-7 | TRBV5-1 | CASSYESSYEQYF | TGCGCCAGCAGCTATGAAAGCTCCTACGAGCAGTACTTC